These T cell receptor beta chains were read from a single sample in a study of blood T cells in healthy people across ages. Using its own MiXCR run on the 5' RACE reads, TCRdb lists one record per CDR3 protein. Here the sample spans about 1.6 million distinct CDR3 sequences, roughly 32% being singletons. Sequenced: blood. The source of these receptors is a woman in her twenties or thirties in good health. The CDR3 runs from the conserved cysteine through the conserved F or W. The order of the fields is CDR3 protein, CDR3 DNA, V gene, D gene, J gene, clone size. A D gene is named only where the DNA matches it firmly. Size values are once, few and many counts, or a class for expanded clones, and some rows have none.

CDR3: CSARVGHKRLAGHPDYNEQFF; DNA: TGCAGTGCTAGAGTGGGCCATAAGAGACTAGCGGGCCACCCCGACTACAATGAGCAGTTCTTC; V: TRBV20-1; D: TRBD2; J: TRBJ2-1; size: few
CDR3: CASSYGGGRPYNEQFF; DNA: TGTGCCAGCAGTTACGGGGGGGGACGCCCCTACAATGAGCAGTTCTTC; V: TRBV6-5; D: TRBD2; J: TRBJ2-1; size: -
CDR3: CASSQVVFSTDTQYF; DNA: TGCGCCAGCAGCCAAGTGGTATTTAGCACAGATACGCAGTATTTT; V: TRBV4-1; D: -; J: TRBJ2-3; size: few
CDR3: CASSEHIMGTGSTNEKLFF; DNA: TGTGCCAGCAGTGAACATATTATGGGGACAGGGTCCACTAATGAAAAACTGTTTTTT; V: TRBV25-1; D: TRBD1; J: TRBJ1-4; size: -
CDR3: CASRTTEWGGYTF; DNA: TGTGCCAGCAGGACGACAGAATGGGGAGGCTACACCTTC; V: TRBV28; D: -; J: TRBJ1-2; size: -
CDR3: CASTYGTTIYEQYF; DNA: TGTGCCAGCACATACGGGACAACCATTTACGAGCAGTACTTC; V: TRBV28; D: -; J: TRBJ2-7; size: few
CDR3: CASSLGFTYNEQFF; DNA: TGTGCCAGCAGCTTAGGGTTCACCTACAATGAGCAGTTCTTC; V: TRBV7-2; D: -; J: TRBJ2-1; size: -
CDR3: CASSSQGETQYF; DNA: TGTGCCAGCAGTTCGCAGGGAGAGACCCAGTACTTC; V: TRBV2; D: -; J: TRBJ2-5; size: many
CDR3: CSVLQGDQETQYF; DNA: TGCAGCGTTCTACAGGGGGATCAAGAGACCCAGTACTTC; V: TRBV29-1; D: TRBD1; J: TRBJ2-5; size: many
CDR3: CASSLGQGRRWEQYF; DNA: TGTGCCAGCAGTTTGGGACAGGGTAGACGTTGGGAGCAGTACTTC; V: TRBV28; D: TRBD1; J: TRBJ2-7; size: few
CDR3: CASSLPNRFLEQYF; DNA: TGTGCCAGCAGCCTACCTAACAGGTTCTTGGAGCAGTACTTC; V: TRBV11-2; D: -; J: TRBJ2-7; size: -
CDR3: CASSLGGGANEQFF; DNA: TGCGCCAGCAGCTTGGGCGGGGGGGCAAATGAGCAGTTCTTC; V: TRBV5-1; D: TRBD2; J: TRBJ2-1; size: -
CDR3: CASSRQGAVYEQYF; DNA: TGTGCCAGCAGCCGCCAGGGGGCAGTTTACGAGCAGTACTTC; V: TRBV4-2; D: TRBD1; J: TRBJ2-7; size: few
CDR3: CASSLAGIEQFF; DNA: TGTGCCAGCAGCTTAGCGGGAATTGAGCAGTTCTTC; V: TRBV7-6; D: -; J: TRBJ2-1; size: -
CDR3: CASRATSGRVRDTRYF; DNA: TGTGCCAGCAGGGCGACTAGCGGGAGGGTAAGAGATACGCGGTATTTT; V: TRBV27; D: TRBD2; J: TRBJ2-3; size: once
CDR3: CASSLDRGAHTDTQYF; DNA: TGCGCCAGCAGCTTGGATCGGGGGGCCCACACAGATACGCAGTATTTT; V: TRBV5-1; D: -; J: TRBJ2-3; size: -
CDR3: CATSGRPNTDTQYF; DNA: TGTGCCACCAGTGGCAGGCCCAACACAGATACGCAGTATTTT; V: TRBV24-1; D: -; J: TRBJ2-3; size: -
CDR3: CASGEGGPSPLHF; DNA: TGTGCCAGTGGAGAGGGTGGTCCCTCACCCCTCCACTTT; V: TRBV2; D: -; J: TRBJ1-6; size: once
CDR3: CAGGTGESSYNSPLHF; DNA: TGTGCCGGCGGGACAGGGGAAAGTTCCTATAATTCACCCCTCCACTTT; V: TRBV27; D: TRBD1; J: TRBJ1-6; size: -
CDR3: CASSVHTGGTSGRGETQYF; DNA: TGTGCCAGCAGCGTCCACACAGGGGGCACCAGCGGGAGAGGAGAGACCCAGTACTTC; V: TRBV9; D: -; J: TRBJ2-5; size: -
CDR3: CASSAREWNEQFF; DNA: TGTGCCAGCAGTGCGAGGGAGTGGAATGAGCAGTTCTTC; V: TRBV14; D: -; J: TRBJ2-1; size: few
CDR3: CASSPTQGFGNEQFF; DNA: TGTGCCAGCAGTCCAACACAGGGGTTTGGCAATGAGCAGTTCTTC; V: TRBV6-1; D: TRBD1; J: TRBJ2-1; size: -
CDR3: CSAQQGIPRNNSPLHF; DNA: TGCAGTGCCCAACAGGGTATCCCCCGAAATAATTCACCCCTCCACTTT; V: TRBV20-1; D: -; J: TRBJ1-6; size: -
CDR3: CASSQDRGPLTQETQYF; DNA: TGTGCCAGCAGCCAAGATCGAGGACCCCTGACCCAAGAGACCCAGTACTTC; V: TRBV14; D: -; J: TRBJ2-5; size: -